Shown below are 20 T cell receptor beta chains from a single sample sequenced in a study of CD8+CD57+ T cells in acquired aplastic anemia (dated by TCRdb to between 2017 and 2018). The instrument given in TCRdb is Illumina HiSeq 2000. Genomic DNA was used as template for profiling of TCR beta VDJ combinations and CDR3 sequences. TCRdb's own reprocessing of the public reads used fastp at Q25 and MiXCR and kept productive beta chains. Each record represents a unique CDR3 protein, reported with the most common genes and DNA among its rows. The sample table holds 400,000 to 450,000 distinct CDR3 sequences, of which about two thirds were seen once. Jointly, the top ten make up more than 3.5% of the sample. Sequenced material: sorted CD4+, CD8+, or CD8+CD57+ T cells (not recorded which) from PBMCs. These receptor sequences come from a human donor in good health, serving as a control.

This clonotype was observed many times. V is TRBV2 and J is TRBJ2-5; 11 bases are a match to TRBD2. CDR1 SNHLY and CDR2 FYNNEI come from the germline V gene. This CDR3 has 17 residues. V gave up 4 bases and J gave up 4 bases; unmatched junction bases: 11. This CDR3 is CASSAPAIAGGLETQYF. DNA of the CDR3: TGTGCCAGCAGTGCCCCCGCTATAGCGGGGGGGCTAGAGACCCAGTACTTC. Looking up the rest from reference TRBV2 and TRBJ2-5 gives the full variable domain: EPEVTQTPSHQVTQMGQEVILRCVPISNHLYFYWYRQILGQKVEFLVSFYNNEISEKSEIFDDQFSVERPDGSNFTLKIRSTKLEDSAMYFCASSAPAIAGGLETQYFGPGTRLLVL.

This clonotype was seen many times. This rearrangement joins TRBV12-3 or TRBV12-4 to TRBJ2-7, with D possibly TRBD1 on 6 matching bases. V lost 2 bases and J lost 7, with 12 bases in between. The CDR3 has 13 amino acids. CDR3 nucleotide sequence: TGTGCCAGCAGTTTAAACAGGGCCAGGGAGCAGTACTTC. It yields the protein CASSLNRAREQYF.

The chain uses TRBV15 and TRBJ2-3; perhaps TRBD2 as D (5 bases). Per the germline V gene, CDR1 is LNHNV and CDR2 is YYDKDF (reference sequence). The V gene lost 1 base and the J gene lost 9 bases, with 23 bases spanning the gap. This CDR3 region has 17 residues. CDR3 region: CATSRVQRAGNTETQYF. CDR3 DNA sequence: TGTGCCACCAGCAGAGTGCAAAGGGCGGGTAACACTGAAACGCAGTATTTT. The full variable domain, completed using reference TRBV15 and TRBJ2-3, is DAMVIQNPRYQVTQFGKPVTLSCSQTLNHNVMYWYQQKSSQAPKLLFHYYDKDFNNEADTPDNFQSRRPNTSFCFLDIRSPGLGDTAMYLCATSRVQRAGNTETQYFGPGTRLTVL.

This clonotype has ten or more counts. V gene TRBV6-5 combines with J gene TRBJ1-6; weak D call: TRBD1 (5 bases). CDR1 is MNHEY and CDR2 is SVGAGI in the germline V gene. This CDR3 spans 15 amino acids. V was trimmed by 6 bases and J by 7 bases, leaving 16 bases between them. CDR3 DNA sequence: TGTGCCAGCAGCACACCATCCCCAGGGAATTCACCCCTCCACTTT. Protein sequence: CASSTPSPGNSPLHF.

This rearrangement joins TRBV19 to TRBJ2-7; 7 bases map to TRBD2. The DNA end lines up better with TRBJ2-1; the J call may be wrong. The CDR3 has 14 residues. From germline, CDR1 is LNHDA and CDR2 SQIVND (reference sequence). CDR3 sequence (DNA): TGTGCCGGCAGTATGGGGGGGGTGGCAAGTGAGCAGTTCTTC. Translating gives CAGSMGGVASEQFF.

At least ten counts were recorded for this clonotype. This sequence joins TRBV9 and TRBJ2-1, with 11 bases aligning to TRBD2. With V trimmed by 2 bases and J by 3 bases, 4 bases remained unmatched. The CDR3 has 16 residues. CDR1 is SGDLS and CDR2 is YYNGEE in the germline V gene. Here the CDR3 DNA reads TGTGCCAGCAGCGTTCTAGCGGGGGGTCGCTACAATGAGCAGTTCTTC. Protein: CASSVLAGGRYNEQFF.

V is TRBV20-1 and J is TRBJ2-7; TRBD2 aligns across 7 bases. Germline CDR1 is DFQATT and CDR2 is SNEGSKA (reference sequence). CDR3 length: 10 amino acids. The CDR3: CSARGTAGMV. DNA for the CDR3: TGCAGTGCTAGAGGTACAGCGGGGATGGTC.

The chain joins TRBV10-3 to TRBJ1-4, with D possibly being TRBD1 (6 bases). The CDR3 length is 13 residues. The germline V gene has CDR1 ENHRY and CDR2 SYGVKD. The ends were cut back, 10 bases at V and 7 bases at J, with 16 bases in the middle. The CDR3 DNA sequence: TGTGCCAGCGAAAGGGGGATGGGTGAAAAACTGTTTTTT. Its translation is CASERGMGEKLFF.

The V and J genes are TRBV7-2 and TRBJ2-7; D is perhaps TRBD1 (5 bases). Trimming left V 0 bases short and J 13 bases short, with 22 bases between. Germline loops: CDR1 SGHTA, CDR2 FQGNSA. The CDR3 contains 15 residues. The DNA for the CDR3 is TGTGCCAGCAGCTTAGCGGCAGGGCAGGGTAGTTTCTATTACTTC. Amino acids: CASSLAAGQGSFYYF.

The V gene is TRBV19, the J gene TRBJ1-6; 12 nucleotides line up with TRBD1. The CDR3 spans 17 residues. Germline loops: CDR1 LNHDA, CDR2 SQIVND (reference sequence). V shed 7 bases, J shed 10 bases, and the junction held 14 bases outside the gene matches. CDR3: CASTAIPWDRGHSPLHF. The DNA of the CDR3 is TGTGCCAGTACCGCTATTCCCTGGGACAGGGGGCACTCACCCCTCCACTTT.

A word on this clonotype: A read error is possible here, since a much larger clone lies one base away. This chain connects TRBV4-2 to TRBJ2-7; 11 bases are shared with TRBD1. Germline loops: CDR1 LGHNA, CDR2 YNFKEQ. There are 15 residues in the CDR3. Losses at the gene ends were 6 bases for V and 7 bases for J; bases not matched to a gene: 11. The CDR3 region has the DNA TGTGCCAGCAGTAGGACAGGGGGCTCCTACAATGAGCAGTACTTC. Translated, it gives CASSRTGGSYNEQYF.

This clonotype was seen many times. V gene TRBV5-8 combines with J gene TRBJ1-2, with D possibly TRBD1 on 5 matching bases. This CDR3 is built from 14 residues. Germline CDR1 and CDR2: SGHTS and YDEGEE. The V gene lost 0 bases and the J gene lost 3 bases, with 9 bases spanning the gap. The CDR3: CASSLEGTYYGYTF. CDR3 bases: TGTGCCAGCAGCTTGGAAGGGACCTACTATGGCTACACCTTC. Looking up the rest from reference TRBV5-8 and TRBJ1-2 gives the full variable domain: EAGVTQSPTHLIKTRGQQATLRCSPISGHTSVYWYQQALGLGLQFLLWYDEGEERNRGNFPPRFSGRQFPNYSSELNVNALELEDSALYLCASSLEGTYYGYTFGSGTRLTVV.

This clonotype has a count of ten or more. The rearrangement links TRBV19 to TRBJ1-2; D might be TRBD1 (6 bases). V was shortened by 9 bases and J by 5 bases, with 19 bases between the two germline ends. CDR3 length equals 14 residues. In germline, CDR1 is LNHDA, CDR2 SQIVND (reference sequence). The CDR3 DNA reads TGTGCCAGCGTTGAAGAGAGGGGGGCTTATGGCTACACCTTC. Amino acids: CASVEERGAYGYTF.

The chain combines TRBV7-8 with TRBJ2-5; the D is unclear. The germline CDR1 and CDR2 sequences are SGHVS and FQNEAQ. The CDR3 runs 15 residues. The ends were cut back, 6 bases at V and 1 base at J, with 15 bases in the middle. The CDR3 here is CASSPNQGSQETQYF. The CDR3 DNA is TGTGCCAGCAGTCCCAACCAAGGGTCCCAAGAGACCCAGTACTTC. The variable domain in full, with the rest retrieved from reference TRBV7-8 and TRBJ2-5, is GAGVSQSPRYKVAKRGQDVALRCDPISGHVSLFWYQQALGQGPEFLTYFQNEAQLDKSGLPSDRFFAERPEGSVSTLKIQRTQQEDSAVYLCASSPNQGSQETQYFGPGTRLLVL.

This clonotype was recorded at least ten times. The chain joins TRBV12-3 or TRBV12-4 to TRBJ2-7, with D maybe TRBD2 (5 bases). CDR3 length: 13 amino acids. The V gene lost 6 bases and the J gene lost 1 base, with 10 bases spanning the gap. CDR3 in amino acids: CASSQDWSYEQYF. Written as DNA, the CDR3 is TGTGCCAGCAGCCAGGACTGGTCCTACGAGCAGTACTTC.

The V gene is TRBV19, the J gene TRBJ1-6, with TRBD1 matching 8 bases. Unmatched junction bases numbered 10, after V lost 9 bases and J lost 0 bases. Germline V lookup: CDR1 LNHDA, CDR2 SQIVND (reference sequence). The CDR3 runs 17 residues. The CDR3 DNA is TGTGCCAGCAGTCCCAGGACAGGGATCTCCTATAATTCACCCCTCCACTTT. Protein product: CASSPRTGISYNSPLHF.

In its sample, this clonotype was seen many times. V is TRBV2 and J is TRBJ2-1, with D unclear. Between the trimmed V and J ends, which lost 3 bases and 4 bases, there was a span of 13 bases. The CDR3 loop spans 15 amino acids. The germline CDR1 and CDR2 sequences are SNHLY and FYNNEI. The CDR3 DNA sequence: TGTGCCAGCAGTGAGTGGCAGAAAGATTACAATGAGCAGTTCTTC. This sequence encodes CASSEWQKDYNEQFF.

This clonotype was recorded at least ten times. This chain connects TRBV20-1 to TRBJ1-2; tentative D call: TRBD1 (6 bases). V was clipped by 3 bases and J by 4 bases, with 12 bases between them. There are 13 residues in the CDR3. Germline lookup yields CDR1 DFQATT and CDR2 SNEGSKA (reference sequence). CDR3 sequence: CSARVDSSYGYTF. Written as DNA, the CDR3 is TGCAGTGCTAGGGTGGACAGCAGCTATGGCTACACCTTC.

This clonotype showed up just a few times. The genes are TRBV27 and TRBJ2-1, with TRBD2 matching over 8 bases. The germline V gene encodes CDR1 MNHEY and CDR2 SMNVEV (reference sequence). This CDR3 comprises 14 residues. J gave up 3 bases and V 10 bases, and 8 bases lay outside the gene matches. CDR3 region: CAIGGGRFYNEQFF. In nucleotides, the CDR3 is TGTGCCATCGGCGGGGGGCGCTTCTACAATGAGCAGTTCTTC.

V is TRBV29-1 and J is TRBJ1-1; no reliable D call. Deletions cut 7 bases from V and 4 bases from J, with 13 bases between. Germline CDR1 reads SQVTM; CDR2 reads ANQGSEA. CDR3 length: 12 residues. The CDR3 DNA sequence: TGCAGCGCCCAGGACGAGGGCACTGAAGCTTTCTTT. Residues: CSAQDEGTEAFF.